This TCR beta chain was recovered during a study of shared clonotypes between healthy human individuals (dated by TCRdb to the early 2020s). With respect to the entire study: The cohort comprised two women and a few men aged 18 to 49 years. To increase sequencing depth and limit assay-specific biases, different laboratories used diverse techniques to prepare libraries and sequence TCR repertoires. Between about 0.9 and 9 billion PBMCs per donor were obtained by leukapheresis. To estimate repertoire size and how much clonotypes are shared between individuals, the study performed deep sequencing of blood TCR repertoires from roughly five healthy adults. For each donor, CD4 naive and CD4 memory were each run on three plates, CD8 naive on two plates, and CD8 memory on one plate.

Trimming takes 5 bases off V and 7 bases off J; junction bases not matched to a gene: 10. CDR3 length: 16 amino acids, cysteine to phenylalanine. Only the CDR3 portion is preserved as DNA: 48 bases, with reading frame beginning at the first base. The germline V gene encodes CDR1 MNHEY and CDR2 SMNVEV (reference sequence). Broad study findings and their caveats: Sharing across a handful of donors was observed for around 4.8% of naive CD4, over 3% of naive CD8, about 2.5% of memory CD4, and about 0.4% of memory CD8 clonotypes. Pairwise subsampling led to the expectation that sequencing depth would affect the degree of clonotype sharing among donors. Rarefaction of sorted-subset datasets indicated incomplete sequencing despite the large sequencing depth. Only blood was sampled, and tissue TCR repertoires likely differ from those in blood. The genetic and exposure-history diversity represented was limited by the small number of donors. Compared with non-shared clonotypes, clonotypes shared by all four sorted-subset donors had higher generation probabilities. Estimated clonotype richness was generally larger for naive than for memory subsets.

Remarks on this clone: This clone's antigen is unknown. Within one base of it there is no much larger clone, and no base qualities were kept.

The donors were healthy, HIV-negative adults who had no recently reported acute infections or vaccinations. Every donor was a Caucasian adult residing in Nashville, Tennessee, USA. Magnetic negative selection was used to enrich CD4+ T cells, after which naive cells were positively selected on CD45RA and the negative fraction became the memory subset. Blood was obtained by leukapheresis, after which PBMCs were separated by Ficoll-Histopaque density gradient centrifugation and cryopreserved in liquid nitrogen vapor phase. Analytical flow cytometry was used to check the purity and quantity of each magnetically sorted T cell population. From each sorted fraction, genomic DNA was isolated and quantified by UV absorbance on a Nanodrop 2000c. TCR CDR3 regions were amplified from genomic DNA by multiplex PCR using the deep immunoSEQ assay. Extracted genomic DNA from each cell subset was distributed evenly across all wells of several immunoSEQ 96-well plates, and each plate was treated as a replicate. For sorted subsets, about 200 ng genomic DNA, equal to 30,000 or so T cell genomes, was loaded into each replicate PCR. Purified libraries were measured with a Qubit 3.0 fluorometer, size-checked on a Bioanalyzer 2100, and measured again with the KAPA Library Quantification kit. A separate single-read 150-cycle Illumina NextSeq 550 flow cell was used to sequence each immunoSEQ 96-well plate. Regarding the original processing steps: Because only junctional sequences without quality scores were contained in the immunoSEQ output, filtering matching that applied to full-length reads could not be performed. To assign V/J genes and CDR3, sequences were annotated using PyIR, a Python wrapper for IgBLAST v1.9, with IMGT germline references. Reads were removed for weak V/J assignments (E-value above 1e-6), missing CDR3, stop codons, out-of-frame junctions, or ambiguous translated residues. V3J clonotypes were defined by identical inferred V gene, J gene, and CDR3 amino acid sequence. Percentage overlap between repertoires was computed as shared unique clonotypes divided by the size of the smaller repertoire. Repertoire richness was assessed with RTK rarefaction, the Chao1 estimator, and Recon v2.1 estimates of unobserved clonotypes. For all TCRbeta clonotypes obtained by the gDNA method from a few donors, generation probabilities were computed with OLGA. TCRdb took over this immuneACCESS table, retaining in-frame rearrangements with V and J assigned. Such tables are incomplete; in checked studies, under half of the missing clones stem from an unresolved V gene, and the remainder is unexplained. V and J calls and clone size are given by that table; D and trimming were obtained from the DNA. This sample is represented by 1,500,000 or so clones; approximately 96% of them were singletons. The ten largest clones capture 1.2% of the sample.

This clonotype was obtained from a man aged 25-45 years in good health. The source material was naive CD4+ T cells sorted from blood. The sample's cell subset or site, from its label and the paper: CD45RA+ positively selected. The rearranged segments are TRBV27 and TRBJ1-5; 11 bases in the junction line up with TRBD1. CDR3 protein: CASSPMGQGGWQPQHF. The sequence in DNA is TGTGCCAGCAGTCCAATGGGACAGGGGGGATGGCAGCCCCAGCATTTT.